A single sample is the source of the 31 T cell receptor beta chains below, sequenced in a study of blood T cell repertoires in COVID-19. The data were produced by immunoSEQ multiplex PCR, yet TCRdb's version contains in-frame clones alone and is incomplete. The sample holds around 250,000 clones, about nine tenths seen once. The material sequenced was PBMCs or T cells enriched from blood (not recorded which). The receptor set was obtained from a human donor in a cohort exposed to, infected with or recovered from COVID-19 (not recorded which). The donor label of this sample is uncertain.

The chain couples TRBV12-5 to TRBJ1-4; D call uncertain. V was cut by 8 bases and J by 0 bases, with 19 bases left in between. The germline V gene has CDR1 LGHNT and CDR2 FRNRAP. The CDR3 has 17 residues. CDR3 bases: TGTGCTAGTAAGCCTCTTCGAGGGCCAACAACTAATGAAAAACTGTTTTTT. Its protein product is CASKPLRGPTTNEKLFF.

The V gene is TRBV5-1, the J gene TRBJ2-3; TRBD1 aligns across 7 bases. Germline CDR1 reads SGHRS; CDR2 reads YFSETQ. The CDR3 has 13 residues. After removal of 8 bases from V and 2 bases from J, the junction contained 5 bases not matched to a gene. The CDR3 protein is CASRTGFTDTQYF. In nucleotides, the CDR3 is TGCGCCAGTCGGACAGGCTTCACAGATACGCAGTATTTT.

The chain recombines TRBV11-2 with TRBJ1-3, with no clear D. V lost 5 bases to trimming and J lost 3 bases, with 11 bases between them. Per the germline V gene, CDR1 is SGHAT and CDR2 is FQNNGV. The CDR3 is 14 residues long. CDR3 in amino acids: CASSGLASGNTIYF. The DNA of the CDR3 is TGTGCCAGCAGCGGATTAGCGAGTGGAAACACCATATATTTT.

V and J are TRBV3-1 (or the pseudogene TRBV3-2) and TRBJ2-3; 8 positions agree with TRBD1. This CDR3 has 16 residues. Trimming cost V 3 bases and J 2 bases; bases outside gene matches: 7. Germline V CDR1 and CDR2: LGHDT, YNNKEL (reference sequence). This CDR3 reads CASSHRGHVVTDTQYF. In DNA, the CDR3 is TGTGCCAGCAGCCACAGGGGGCATGTGGTCACAGATACGCAGTATTTT.

CDR3 in amino acids: CASSNRQGMNTEAFF. In nucleotides, the CDR3 is TGTGCCAGCAGCAACCGACAGGGAATGAACACTGAAGCTTTCTTT. The chain links TRBV5-4 to TRBJ1-1; 7 bases are shared with TRBD1. Germline CDR1 and CDR2: SGHNT and YYREEE (reference sequence). V gave up 4 bases and J gave up 0 bases; unmatched junction bases: 6. The CDR3 has 15 amino acids. The variable domain in full, with the rest retrieved from reference TRBV5-4 and TRBJ1-1, is ETGVTQSPTHLIKTRGQQVTLRCSSQSGHNTVSWYQQALGQGPQFIFQYYREEENGRGNFPPRFSGLQFPNYSSELNVNALELDDSALYLCASSNRQGMNTEAFFGQGTRLTVV.

The rearrangement links TRBV5-4 to TRBJ2-5; possible D gene TRBD2, 7 bases. This CDR3 is built from 15 residues. Trimming cost V 3 bases and J 1 base, with 13 bases left between them. Germline V lookup: CDR1 SGHNT, CDR2 YYREEE (reference sequence). CDR3 in amino acids: CASSWGGTIQETQYF. DNA of the CDR3: TGTGCCAGCAGCTGGGGGGGGACAATCCAAGAGACCCAGTACTTC. Combining the CDR3 with reference TRBV5-4 and TRBJ2-5 gives the whole variable domain ETGVTQSPTHLIKTRGQQVTLRCSSQSGHNTVSWYQQALGQGPQFIFQYYREEENGRGNFPPRFSGLQFPNYSSELNVNALELDDSALYLCASSWGGTIQETQYFGPGTRLLVL.

The chain links TRBV7-3 to TRBJ2-3; 14 bases agree with TRBD2. This CDR3 is 18 amino acids long. Trimming removed 1 base from V and 6 bases from J; junction bases left unmatched: 9. Germline V gene sequence: CDR1 SGHTA, CDR2 FQGTGA. The CDR3 sequence: CASSLMEGLAGESDTQYF. CDR3 nucleotides: TGTGCCAGCAGCTTAATGGAGGGACTAGCGGGGGAGAGTGATACGCAGTATTTT. Variable domain in full (rest from reference TRBV7-3 and TRBJ2-3): GAGVSQTPSNKVTEKGKYVELRCDPISGHTALYWYRQSLGQGPEFLIYFQGTGAADDSGLPNDRFFAVRPEGSVSTLKIQRTERGDSAVYLCASSLMEGLAGESDTQYFGPGTRLTVL.

This chain uses TRBV5-1 with TRBJ2-2; 11 bases align to TRBD2. CDR1 SGHRS and CDR2 YFSETQ come from the germline V gene. V shed 4 bases, J shed 1 base, and the junction held 3 bases outside the gene matches. The CDR3 covers 16 residues. CDR3 sequence (DNA): TGCGCCAGCAGCCCCACTAGCGGGGGGAACACCGGGGAGCTGTTTTTT. This encodes CASSPTSGGNTGELFF.

The rearrangement joins TRBV18 to TRBJ2-7; a weak D match, TRBD1 (6 bases). The CDR3 contains 16 residues. Germline CDR1 is KGHSH and CDR2 is LQKENI. V was shortened by 3 bases and J by 0 bases, with 15 bases between the two germline ends. CDR3 amino acids: CASSPPLARGSYEQYF. CDR3 nucleotides: TGTGCCAGCTCACCGCCCCTGGCCAGGGGCTCCTACGAGCAGTACTTC.

The chain couples TRBV12-1 to TRBJ1-5; the D call TRBD1 from the table was never checked on the DNA. TRBV12-1 is reported as a pseudogene. The length of the CDR3 is 18 residues. CDR3 nucleotides: TGTGCCAGCAGCTCCAACAGGGGGCGCGGGTTTGGCAATCAGCCCCAGCATTTT. Amino acid sequence: CASSSNRGRGFGNQPQHF.

The chain has TRBV19 and TRBJ2-1; 7 nucleotides line up with TRBD1. V lost 3 bases and J lost 5; bases outside the gene matches: 1. There are 13 residues in the CDR3. Germline values: CDR1 LNHDA, CDR2 SQIVND (reference sequence). The CDR3 nucleotides are TGTGCCAGTAGTATCCAGGGGGACAATGAGCAGTTCTTC. Its protein is CASSIQGDNEQFF.

The chain employs TRBV4-3 and TRBJ2-3; 8 bases map to TRBD1. The germline V gene has CDR1 LGHNA and CDR2 YSLEER. The CDR3 loop spans 16 amino acids. Trimming took 6 bases from V and 3 from J; bases not matched to a gene: 11. CDR3 nucleotides: TGCGCCAGCAGTCGAAACAGGGGGGTTATAACAGATACGCAGTATTTT. It yields the protein CASSRNRGVITDTQYF.

V is TRBV19 and J is TRBJ2-5; TRBD2 agrees at 8 bases. From germline, CDR1 is LNHDA and CDR2 SQIVND (reference sequence). The CDR3 is 16 amino acids. J gave up 2 bases and V 3 bases, and 8 bases lay outside the gene matches. CDR3 in amino acids: CASSIYRAGVQETQYF. The CDR3 DNA is TGTGCCAGTAGTATTTACCGAGCGGGGGTTCAAGAGACCCAGTACTTC.

This chain uses TRBV5-1 with TRBJ2-3; D is uncertain. This CDR3 has 15 residues. Germline V lookup: CDR1 SGHRS, CDR2 YFSETQ. Trimming removed 0 bases from V and 0 bases from J, with 8 bases in between. The CDR3 DNA reads as TGCGCCAGCAGCTTGGGACTTGATAGCACAGATACGCAGTATTTT. It specifies CASSLGLDSTDTQYF.

This clone was seen a single time. V is TRBV12-3 or TRBV12-4 and J is TRBJ2-7; a weak D match, TRBD1 (5 bases). V lost 3 bases, J lost 5 bases, and 11 bases lay in between. The CDR3 is 13 amino acids. The CDR3 region is CASSLGRAHEQYF. CDR3 DNA: TGTGCCAGCAGTTTGGGCAGGGCCCACGAGCAGTACTTC.

There are a few counts of this clone. The chain uses TRBV5-4 and TRBJ1-1; the match to TRBD1 covers 8 bases. CDR1 and CDR2 from the germline V gene are SGHNT and YYREEE (reference sequence). Losses at the gene ends were 4 bases for V and 1 base for J; bases not matched to a gene: 6. The CDR3 consists of 15 residues. Written as DNA, the CDR3 is TGTGCCAGCAGCCTGCAGGGGGCGGGGAACACTGAAGCTTTCTTT. It encodes CASSLQGAGNTEAFF.

The V gene is TRBV7-2, the J gene TRBJ2-7; D remains ambiguous. V was trimmed by 4 bases and J by 5 bases, leaving 12 bases between them. CDR1 is SGHTA and CDR2 is FQGNSA in the germline V gene. The CDR3 sequence is 13 residues long. The CDR3 reads CASSSPFGHEQYF. The CDR3 DNA follows: TGTGCCAGCAGCTCCCCCTTTGGCCACGAGCAGTACTTC.

This chain links TRBV6-1 with TRBJ2-6, with TRBD1 as a possible D gene (5 bases). Germline V gene data show CDR1 as MNHNS and CDR2 as SASEGT. The CDR3 has 16 amino acids. V was pared by 3 bases and J by 0 bases, with 9 bases between. This chain's CDR3 is CASSESGLSGANVLTF. As DNA, the CDR3 is TGTGCCAGCAGTGAGTCAGGGCTCTCTGGGGCCAACGTCCTGACTTTC.

This sequence joins TRBV18 and TRBJ1-1; no reliable D call. Germline V CDR1 and CDR2: KGHSH, LQKENI. There are 13 residues in the CDR3. Deletions cut 1 base from V and 1 base from J, with 4 bases between. The DNA of the CDR3 is TGTGCCAGCTCACCACGGCCGAACACTGAAGCTTTCTTT. As protein: CASSPRPNTEAFF.

The chain links TRBV5-1 to TRBJ1-1; D might be TRBD1 (5 bases). The CDR3 is made up of 14 amino acids. Between the trimmed V and J ends, which lost 2 bases and 1 base, there was a span of 9 bases. Looked up from germline, CDR1 is SGHRS and CDR2 is YFSETQ. CDR3 residues: CASSFTRANTEAFF. The CDR3 region has the DNA TGCGCCAGCAGCTTCACCAGGGCGAACACTGAAGCTTTCTTT.

This chain connects TRBV12-2 to TRBJ2-1; the table names TRBD1, a call not compared with the DNA. TRBV12-2 constitutes a pseudogene. This CDR3 has 22 amino acids. CDR3 residues: CASRLVRVGVLRGTGWFTEQFF. The CDR3 region has the DNA TGTGCAAGTCGCTTAGTCAGGGTCGGGGTTTTACGAGGGACAGGGTGGTTCACTGAGCAGTTCTTC.

This clone was detected a few times. The chain couples TRBV7-2 to TRBJ2-3; maybe TRBD1 (5 bases). The CDR3 has 14 residues. Per the germline V gene, CDR1 is SGHTA and CDR2 is FQGNSA. The V end lost 5 bases, the J end lost 5 bases, and 14 bases lay between the germline ends. The CDR3 sequence: CASSKTDSEDTQYF. As DNA, the CDR3 is TGTGCCAGCAGCAAGACCGACAGCGAAGATACGCAGTATTTT.

The chain is built from TRBV19 and TRBJ1-1; the D gene is possibly TRBD1 (5 bases). This CDR3 is built from 13 residues. Per the germline V gene, CDR1 is LNHDA and CDR2 is SQIVND (reference sequence). The V end lost 7 bases, the J end lost 1 base, and 10 bases lay between the germline ends. Here the CDR3 reads CASTPTANTEAFF. CDR3 coding DNA: TGTGCCAGTACTCCGACAGCGAACACTGAAGCTTTCTTT.

CDR3 protein: CASSTLAGGLNEQFF. The CDR3 nucleotides read TGTGCCAGCAGTACACTAGCGGGGGGCCTCAATGAGCAGTTCTTC. V and J are TRBV6-5 and TRBJ2-1; 12 positions match TRBD2. The CDR3 is 15 amino acids. J was trimmed by 6 bases and V by 5 bases; bases with no gene match: 5. Germline V CDR1 and CDR2: MNHEY, SVGAGI.

The CDR3 sequence is CASRLTGTEGQPQHF. As DNA, the CDR3 is TGTGCCAGCAGGCTTACTGGGACGGAGGGGCAGCCCCAGCATTTT. V gene TRBV2 combines with J gene TRBJ1-5, with D possibly TRBD1 on 5 matching bases. In germline, CDR1 is SNHLY, CDR2 FYNNEI. The CDR3 is 15 residues long. Trimming removed 6 bases from V and 7 bases from J, with 19 bases in between.

The V and J genes are TRBV2 and TRBJ1-5, with D tentatively TRBD1 (5 bases). Germline V gene lookup returns CDR1 SNHLY and CDR2 FYNNEI. This CDR3 has 12 amino acids. The V and J ends lost 7 bases and 5 bases respectively, with 9 bases between them. CDR3 DNA: TGTGCCAGCATGGCGGGGGATCAGCCCCAGCATTTT. This codes for CASMAGDQPQHF.

Concerning this clone: Other DNA sequences in this specimen translate into the identical CDR3. The chain is built from TRBV29-1 and TRBJ1-2; TRBD1 matches 7 bases. Germline trimming cut 4 bases from V and 4 bases from J; bases unmatched to any gene: 0. The V gene's germline CDR1 is SQVTM and CDR2 ANQGSEA. CDR3 length equals 11 residues. The DNA of the CDR3 is TGCAGCGTTGCAGGGGGCTATGGCTACACCTTC. Protein: CSVAGGYGYTF.

This sequence joins TRBV24-1 and TRBJ1-4; 7 nucleotides agree with TRBD1. V shed 4 bases and J 3 bases; nucleotides not matched to a gene: 7. Germline CDR1 is KGHDR and CDR2 is SFDVKD. The CDR3 contains 16 residues. CDR3 sequence: CATSDPPGQPNEKLFF. The CDR3 DNA is TGTGCCACCAGTGACCCGCCGGGACAGCCTAATGAAAAACTGTTTTTT.

V usage is TRBV12-5 and J usage is TRBJ2-1; 10 nucleotides agree with TRBD1. Trimming took 5 bases from V and 9 from J; bases not matched to a gene: 7. CDR1 and CDR2 (germline): LGHNT, FRNRAP. The CDR3 loop spans 14 amino acids. The CDR3 region is CASGPTDRGGEQFF. The DNA for the CDR3 is TGTGCTAGTGGTCCGACGGACAGGGGGGGTGAGCAGTTCTTC.

CDR3 coding DNA: TGTGCCAGCAGCCCCGGAGGAGAGTCCTCTTATGGCTACACCTTC. This translates into CASSPGGESSYGYTF. This sequence joins TRBV7-9 and TRBJ1-2; D not resolved. The V gene lost 5 bases and the J gene lost 5 bases, with 18 bases spanning the gap. Germline V gene data show CDR1 as SEHNR and CDR2 as FQNEAQ (reference sequence). This CDR3 region has 15 residues.

CDR3 in amino acids: CASSQVGLADSYEQYF. Here the CDR3 DNA reads TGCGCCAGCAGCCAAGTAGGACTAGCGGACTCCTACGAGCAGTACTTC. V usage is TRBV4-3 and J usage is TRBJ2-7, with 10 bases that match TRBD2. The CDR3 loop spans 16 amino acids. The V and J ends lost 1 base and 0 bases, in that order; junction bases with no gene match: 3. CDR1 is LGHNA, CDR2 YSLEER, per germline.